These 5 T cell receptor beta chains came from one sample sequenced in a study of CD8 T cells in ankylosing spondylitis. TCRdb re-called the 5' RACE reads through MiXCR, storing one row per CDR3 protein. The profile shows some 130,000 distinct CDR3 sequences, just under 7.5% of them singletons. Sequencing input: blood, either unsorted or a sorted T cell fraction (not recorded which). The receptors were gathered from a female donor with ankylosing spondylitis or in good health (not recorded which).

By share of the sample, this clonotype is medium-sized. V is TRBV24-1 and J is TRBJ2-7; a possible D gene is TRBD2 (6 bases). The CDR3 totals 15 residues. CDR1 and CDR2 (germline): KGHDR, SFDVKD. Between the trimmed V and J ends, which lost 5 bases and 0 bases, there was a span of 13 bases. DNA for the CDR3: TGTGCCACCAGTGCTTACCGGGGGAGCTCCTACGAGCAGTACTTC. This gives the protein CATSAYRGSSYEQYF.

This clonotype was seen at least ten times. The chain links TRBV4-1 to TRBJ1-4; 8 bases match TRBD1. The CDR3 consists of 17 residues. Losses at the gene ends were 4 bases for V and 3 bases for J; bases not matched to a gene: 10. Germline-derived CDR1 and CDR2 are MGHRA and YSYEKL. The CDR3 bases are TGCGCCAGCAGCCGCAGAGACAGGGGAGGCTCTAATGAAAAACTGTTTTTT. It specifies CASSRRDRGGSNEKLFF.

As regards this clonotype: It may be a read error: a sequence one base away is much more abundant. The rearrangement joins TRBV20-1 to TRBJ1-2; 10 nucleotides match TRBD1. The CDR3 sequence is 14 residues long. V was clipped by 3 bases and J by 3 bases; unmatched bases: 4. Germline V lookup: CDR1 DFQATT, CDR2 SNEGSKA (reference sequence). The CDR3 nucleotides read TGCAGTGCTAGCAGACAGGGGGCCGACTATGGCTACACCTTC. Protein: CSASRQGADYGYTF.

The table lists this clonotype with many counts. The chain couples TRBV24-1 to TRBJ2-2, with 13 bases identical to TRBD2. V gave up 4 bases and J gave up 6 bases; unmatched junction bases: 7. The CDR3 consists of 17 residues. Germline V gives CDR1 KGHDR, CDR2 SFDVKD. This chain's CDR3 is CATSDPWTSGGPGELFF. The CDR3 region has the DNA TGTGCCACCAGTGACCCGTGGACTAGCGGGGGCCCCGGGGAGCTGTTTTTT.

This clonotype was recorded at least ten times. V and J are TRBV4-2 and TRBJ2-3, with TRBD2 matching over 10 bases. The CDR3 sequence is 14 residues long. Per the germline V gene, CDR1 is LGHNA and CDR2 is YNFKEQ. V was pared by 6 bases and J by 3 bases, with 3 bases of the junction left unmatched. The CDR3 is CASRGLAATDTQYF. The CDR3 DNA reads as TGTGCCAGCAGAGGACTAGCGGCAACAGATACGCAGTATTTT.